The source of this T cell receptor (beta chain) is a study of shared clonotypes between healthy human individuals (dated by TCRdb to 2020 to 2022). Context from the whole study: Three men and two women, aged 18 to 49 years, made up the cohort. Per donor, three plates each were used for CD4 naive and CD4 memory, two for CD8 naive, and one for CD8 memory. To estimate repertoire size and how much clonotype sharing occurs between individuals, the study deeply sequenced the blood TCR repertoires of 5 or 6 healthy adults. To increase sequencing depth and limit assay-specific biases, TCR repertoire library preparation and sequencing were carried out by different laboratories using diverse techniques. Leukapheresis yielded between about 0.8 and 9.5 billion PBMCs per donor.

Note on this clone: No antigen is known for it. One base away there is no much larger clone; base qualities are not given.

The CDR3 measures 14 amino acids from cysteine to phenylalanine. Only CDR3 DNA remains: 42 bases, in frame from the first base. CDR1 and CDR2 are drawn from the germline V gene (reference sequence): MNHEY, SMNVEV. V drops 3 bases and J drops 3 bases, leaving 9 bases in between. CD8 naive samples consisted of CD45RO-negative cells that were positively selected for CCR7, yielding a CD45RA+CCR7+ population without TemRA cells. Healthy HIV-negative adults with no recently reported acute infections or vaccinations were included as donors. Every donor was a Caucasian adult living in Nashville, Tennessee, USA. Blood was obtained by leukapheresis, after which PBMCs were separated by Ficoll-Histopaque density gradient centrifugation and cryopreserved in liquid nitrogen vapor phase. Analytical flow cytometry was used to check the purity and quantity of each magnetically sorted T cell population. Genomic DNA was isolated from each sorted fraction and quantified by UV absorbance on a Nanodrop 2000c.

Study-wide findings and limitations: Compared with non-shared clonotypes, the clonotypes found in all four sorted-subset donors had higher generation probabilities. When a handful of donors were compared, the shared fraction of clonotypes was approximately 5% for naive CD4, less than 4% for naive CD8, roughly 2.5% for memory CD4, and under 0.5% for memory CD8. The genetic and exposure-history diversity represented was limited by the small number of donors. Sampling was limited to blood, and TCR repertoires in tissue likely differ from TCR repertoires in blood. Rarefaction of sorted-subset datasets indicated incomplete sequencing despite the large sequencing depth. Naive subsets generally had larger estimated clonotype richness than memory subsets did. Based on pairwise subsampling, the degree of clonotype sharing among donors was expected to be affected by sequencing depth.

Using the deep immunoSEQ assay, TCR CDR3 regions were amplified from genomic DNA by multiplex PCR. For each cell subset, the extracted genomic DNA was distributed evenly across all wells of several immunoSEQ 96-well plates, and each plate served as one replicate. For sorted subsets, each replicate PCR was loaded with about 200 ng genomic DNA, equivalent to 30,000 or so T cell genomes. Purified libraries were measured with a Qubit 3.0 fluorometer, size-checked on a Bioanalyzer 2100, and measured again with the KAPA Library Quantification kit. Every immunoSEQ 96-well plate was sequenced on a separate single-read 150-cycle Illumina NextSeq 550 flow cell. Per the source publication's procedure: Because the immunoSEQ output included only junctional sequences and no quality scores, the filtering could not be the same as the filtering used for full-length reads. Sequences were annotated with PyIR, a Python wrapper for IgBLAST v1.9, using IMGT germline references to assign V/J genes and CDR3. Any read was removed if the V/J assignment was weak (E-value above 1e-6), the CDR3 was missing, or the read contained stop codons, out-of-frame junctions, or ambiguous translated residues. A V3J clonotype was defined by an identical inferred V gene, J gene, and CDR3 amino acid sequence. The percentage overlap between two repertoires was calculated by dividing the number of shared unique clonotypes by the size of the smaller repertoire. Richness of each repertoire was evaluated using RTK rarefaction, the Chao1 estimator, and Recon v2.1 estimates of unobserved clonotypes. Generation probabilities for all TCRbeta clonotypes obtained by the gDNA method from four donors were computed using OLGA. TCRdb's version of the immuneACCESS table is confined to in-frame rearrangements and falls short of the full clone set. An unresolved V gene accounts for under half of the shortfall where checked; the remainder is of unknown origin. V and J calls and clone size come straight from that table; D and trimming were deduced from the DNA. A total of roughly 2,000,000 clones appear in this sample, around 93% of them only once. The top ten hold more than 1.5% of the sample.

The specimen was naive CD8+ T cells from PBMCs. According to the study, the label for this sample's cell subset or site signals: CD45RA+CCR7+. The V and J segments used are TRBV27 and TRBJ2-1; 6 matching bases give a weak D call of TRBD1. This clonotype was sampled from a man younger than 35 in good health. Some clones in this sample may be carry-over from other donors' samples. The DNA sequence is given as TGTGCCAGCAGTTTTCAGGGGATCTACAATGAGCAGTTCTTC. Translated, this gives CASSFQGIYNEQFF.